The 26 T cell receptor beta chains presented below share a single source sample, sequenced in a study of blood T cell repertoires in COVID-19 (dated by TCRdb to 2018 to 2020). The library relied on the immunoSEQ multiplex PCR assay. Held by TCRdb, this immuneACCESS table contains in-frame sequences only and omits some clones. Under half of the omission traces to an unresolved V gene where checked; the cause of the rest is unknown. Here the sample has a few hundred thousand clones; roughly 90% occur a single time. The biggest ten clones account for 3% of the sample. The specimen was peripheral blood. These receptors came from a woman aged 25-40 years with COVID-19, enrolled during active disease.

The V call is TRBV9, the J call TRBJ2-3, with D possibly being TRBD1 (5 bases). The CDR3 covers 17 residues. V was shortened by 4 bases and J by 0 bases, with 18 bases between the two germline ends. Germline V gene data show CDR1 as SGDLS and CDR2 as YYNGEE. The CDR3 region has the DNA TGTGCCAGCAGCCGCCCTCCTGACAGTCGTAGCACAGATACGCAGTATTTT. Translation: CASSRPPDSRSTDTQYF.

CDR3 DNA: TGTGCCAGCGGAAGACGATCAGGGGAAGAGACCCAGTACTTC. It encodes CASGRRSGEETQYF. The rearrangement joins TRBV2 to TRBJ2-5; TRBD1 might be the D (6 bases). Trimming took 8 bases from V and 3 from J, leaving 16 bases between them. The CDR3 sequence is 14 residues long. Germline V CDR1 and CDR2: SNHLY, FYNNEI.

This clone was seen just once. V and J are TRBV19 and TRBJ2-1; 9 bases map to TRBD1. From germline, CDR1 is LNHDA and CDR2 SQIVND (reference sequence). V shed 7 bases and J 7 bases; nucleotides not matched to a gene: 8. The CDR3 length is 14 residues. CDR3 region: CASTRDREINEQFF. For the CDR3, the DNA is TGTGCCAGTACCCGGGACAGGGAGATAAATGAGCAGTTCTTC.

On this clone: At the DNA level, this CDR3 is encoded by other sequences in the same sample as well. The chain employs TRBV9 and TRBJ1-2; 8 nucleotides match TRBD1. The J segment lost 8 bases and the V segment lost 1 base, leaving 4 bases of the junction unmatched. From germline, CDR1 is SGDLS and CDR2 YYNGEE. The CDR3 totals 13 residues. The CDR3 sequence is CASSVQGALGYTF. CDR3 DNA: TGTGCCAGCAGCGTACAGGGGGCGTTGGGCTACACCTTC.

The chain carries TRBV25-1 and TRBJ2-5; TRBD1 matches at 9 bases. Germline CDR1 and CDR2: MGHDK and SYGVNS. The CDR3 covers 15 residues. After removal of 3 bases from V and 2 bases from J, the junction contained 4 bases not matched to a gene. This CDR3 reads CASSDAGTGQETQYF. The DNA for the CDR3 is TGTGCCAGCAGTGATGCCGGGACAGGGCAAGAGACCCAGTACTTC.

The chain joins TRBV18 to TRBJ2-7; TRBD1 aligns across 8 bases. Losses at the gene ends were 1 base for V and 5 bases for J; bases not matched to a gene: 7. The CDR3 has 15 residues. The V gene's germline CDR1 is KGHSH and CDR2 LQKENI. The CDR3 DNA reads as TGTGCCAGCTCACCACAGCTGACAGGGGTGGACGAGCAGTACTTC. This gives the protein CASSPQLTGVDEQYF.

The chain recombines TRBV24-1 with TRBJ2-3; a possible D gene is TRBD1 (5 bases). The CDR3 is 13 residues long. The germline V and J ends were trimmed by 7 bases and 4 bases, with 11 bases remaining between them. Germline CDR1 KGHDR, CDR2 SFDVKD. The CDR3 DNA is TGTGCCACCAGGGGGCGATACTCAGATACGCAGTATTTT. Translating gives CATRGRYSDTQYF.

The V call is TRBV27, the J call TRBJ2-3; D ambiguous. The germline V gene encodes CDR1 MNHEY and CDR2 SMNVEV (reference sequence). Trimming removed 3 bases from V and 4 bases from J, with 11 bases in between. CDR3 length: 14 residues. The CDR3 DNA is TGTGCCAGCAGTTTGACTTGGTGGTCAGATACGCAGTATTTT. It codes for CASSLTWWSDTQYF.

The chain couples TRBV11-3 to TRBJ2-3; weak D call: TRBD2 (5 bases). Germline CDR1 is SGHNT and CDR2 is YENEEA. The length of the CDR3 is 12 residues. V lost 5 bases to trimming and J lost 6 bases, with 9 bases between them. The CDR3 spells CASSLPGDTQYF. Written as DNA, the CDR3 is TGTGCCAGCAGCCTCCCGGGGGATACGCAGTATTTT.

The CDR3 spells CASKNRESSYEQYF. For the CDR3, the DNA is TGTGCCAGCAAGAACAGGGAGTCCTCCTACGAGCAGTACTTC. This chain joins TRBV2 and TRBJ2-7; D is perhaps TRBD1 (6 bases). Trimming removed 7 bases at V and 0 bases at J, with 13 bases between. The germline CDR1 and CDR2 sequences are SNHLY and FYNNEI. The CDR3 is made up of 14 amino acids.

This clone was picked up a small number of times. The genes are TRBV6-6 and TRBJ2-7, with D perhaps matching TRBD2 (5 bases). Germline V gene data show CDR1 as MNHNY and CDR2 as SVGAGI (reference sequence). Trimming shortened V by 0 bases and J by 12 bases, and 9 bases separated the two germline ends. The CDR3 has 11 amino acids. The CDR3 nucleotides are TGTGCCAGCAGTTACTCCGGGGTACCGTACTTC. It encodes CASSYSGVPYF.

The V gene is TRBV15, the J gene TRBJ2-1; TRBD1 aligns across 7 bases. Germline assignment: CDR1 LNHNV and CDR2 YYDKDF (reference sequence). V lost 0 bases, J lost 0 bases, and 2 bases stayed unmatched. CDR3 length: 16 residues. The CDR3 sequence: CATSRDRTGSYNEQFF. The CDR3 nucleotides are TGTGCCACCAGCAGAGATCGGACAGGCTCCTACAATGAGCAGTTCTTC.

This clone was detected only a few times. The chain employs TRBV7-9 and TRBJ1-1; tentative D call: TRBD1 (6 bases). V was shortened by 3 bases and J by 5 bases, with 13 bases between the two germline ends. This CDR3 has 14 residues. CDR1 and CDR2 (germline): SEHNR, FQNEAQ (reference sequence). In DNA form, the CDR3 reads TGTGCCAGCAGCTTTGGGTACAGGGCAACTGAAGCTTTCTTT. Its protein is CASSFGYRATEAFF.

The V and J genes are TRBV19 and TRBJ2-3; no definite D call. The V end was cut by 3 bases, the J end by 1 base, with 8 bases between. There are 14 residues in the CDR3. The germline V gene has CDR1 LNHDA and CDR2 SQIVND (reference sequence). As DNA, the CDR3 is TGTGCCAGTAGTATTGCCCGGGGCACAGATACGCAGTATTTT. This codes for CASSIARGTDTQYF.

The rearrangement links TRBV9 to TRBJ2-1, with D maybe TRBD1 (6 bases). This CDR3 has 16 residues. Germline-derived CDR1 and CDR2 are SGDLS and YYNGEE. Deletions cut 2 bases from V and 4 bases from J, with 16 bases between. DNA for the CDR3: TGTGCCAGCAGCGTCGGACCAGGGGAGTTTTACAATGAGCAGTTCTTC. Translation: CASSVGPGEFYNEQFF.

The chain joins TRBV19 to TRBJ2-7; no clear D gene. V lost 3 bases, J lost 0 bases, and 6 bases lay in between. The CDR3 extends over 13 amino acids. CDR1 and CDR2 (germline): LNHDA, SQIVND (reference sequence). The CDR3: CASSITDSYEQYF. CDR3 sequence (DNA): TGTGCCAGTAGTATCACAGACTCCTACGAGCAGTACTTC.

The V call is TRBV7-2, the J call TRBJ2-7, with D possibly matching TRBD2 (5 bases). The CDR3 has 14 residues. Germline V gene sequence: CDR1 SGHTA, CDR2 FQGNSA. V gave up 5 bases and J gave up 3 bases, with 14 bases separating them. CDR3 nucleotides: TGTGCCAGCAGCCGCCTGTTCGGGGACTACGAGCAGTACGTC. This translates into CASSRLFGDYEQYV.

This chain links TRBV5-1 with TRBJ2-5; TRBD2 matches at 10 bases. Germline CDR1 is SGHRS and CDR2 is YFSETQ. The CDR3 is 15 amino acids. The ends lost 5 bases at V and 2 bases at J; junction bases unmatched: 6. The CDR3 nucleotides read TGCGCCAGCAGTTTCTTGGGACTAGCGCAAGAGACCCAGTACTTC. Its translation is CASSFLGLAQETQYF.

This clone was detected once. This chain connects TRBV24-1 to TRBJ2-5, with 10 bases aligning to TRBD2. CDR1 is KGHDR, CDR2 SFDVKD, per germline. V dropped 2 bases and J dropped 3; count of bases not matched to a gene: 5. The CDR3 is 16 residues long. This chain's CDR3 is CATSDWRTSGEETQYF. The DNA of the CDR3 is TGTGCCACCAGTGATTGGAGGACTAGCGGAGAAGAGACCCAGTACTTC.

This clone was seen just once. Here the CDR3 DNA reads TGTGCCAGCAGCTTCCCAAACGGGGGCAATGAGCAGTTCTTC. It yields the protein CASSFPNGGNEQFF. The chain links TRBV11-2 to TRBJ2-1; perhaps TRBD2 as D (6 bases). V shed 3 bases and J shed 6 bases, with 12 bases lying between them. CDR1 is SGHAT and CDR2 is FQNNGV in the germline V gene. The CDR3 length is 14 residues.

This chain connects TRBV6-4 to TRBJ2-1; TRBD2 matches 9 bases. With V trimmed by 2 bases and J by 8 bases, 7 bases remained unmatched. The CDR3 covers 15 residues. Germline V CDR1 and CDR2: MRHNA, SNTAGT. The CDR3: CASSDGREGRHEQFF. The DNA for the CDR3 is TGTGCCAGCAGTGACGGGCGGGAGGGCCGACATGAGCAGTTCTTC.

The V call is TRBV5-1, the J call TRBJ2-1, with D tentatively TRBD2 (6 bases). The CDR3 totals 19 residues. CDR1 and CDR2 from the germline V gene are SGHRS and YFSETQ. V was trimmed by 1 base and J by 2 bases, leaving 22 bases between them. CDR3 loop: CASSLRSGEARLTYNEQFF. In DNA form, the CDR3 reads TGCGCCAGCAGCTTGCGTTCGGGGGAGGCCAGACTTACCTACAATGAGCAGTTCTTC.

CDR3 sequence reads: CASSPEADTEAFF. For the CDR3, the DNA is TGCGCCAGCAGCCCAGAGGCGGACACTGAAGCTTTCTTT. The chain carries TRBV10-1 and TRBJ1-1; D remains unclear. This CDR3 has 13 amino acids. The germline CDR1 and CDR2 sequences are WNHNN and SYGVQD (reference sequence). V was cut by 6 bases and J by 3 bases, with 11 bases left in between.

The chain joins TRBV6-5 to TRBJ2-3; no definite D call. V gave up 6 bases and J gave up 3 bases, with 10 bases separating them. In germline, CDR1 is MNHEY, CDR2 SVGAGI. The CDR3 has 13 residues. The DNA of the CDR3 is TGTGCCAGCAGCCGCGGTTGGACAGATACGCAGTATTTT. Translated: CASSRGWTDTQYF.

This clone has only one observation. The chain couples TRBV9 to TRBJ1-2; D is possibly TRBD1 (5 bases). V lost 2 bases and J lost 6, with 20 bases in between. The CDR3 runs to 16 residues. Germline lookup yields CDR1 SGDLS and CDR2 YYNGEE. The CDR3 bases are TGTGCCAGCAGCGTCTACCCTTCCCAGGGAATGGATGGCTACACCTTC. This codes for CASSVYPSQGMDGYTF.

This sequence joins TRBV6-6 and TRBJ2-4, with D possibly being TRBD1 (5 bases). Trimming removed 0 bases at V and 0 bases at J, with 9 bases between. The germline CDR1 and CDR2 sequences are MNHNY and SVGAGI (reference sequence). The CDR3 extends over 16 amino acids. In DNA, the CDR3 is TGTGCCAGCAGTTACTCCTTAGGGGAAGCCAAAAACATTCAGTACTTC. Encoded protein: CASSYSLGEAKNIQYF.